This T cell receptor (beta chain) was documented in a study of cytomegalovirus exposure and HLA in healthy donors. PCR involved 60 Vbeta and 13 Jbeta primers. Generated by immunoSEQ multiplex PCR, the TCRdb table keeps only in-frame clones and is missing some. The top ten hold 1.8% of the sample, which has approximately 150,000 clones, less than 85% seen once. Turning to this clone: Its antigen is not known.

Study-level results: Rare sequences made up most TCRs, while some public TCRs were found in many donors.

Sequenced input: PBMCs. The TCR originated in a middle-aged man in good health and CMV-seronegative.

As DNA, the CDR3 is TGTGCTAGTGGTTTGGGAACGGACAGGTCATACGAGCAGTACTTC. This encodes CASGLGTDRSYEQYF. The V gene is TRBV12-5, the J gene TRBJ2-7, with 7 bases fitting TRBD1. The CDR3 sequence is 15 residues long. Germline V CDR1 and CDR2: LGHNT, FRNRAP. The V and J ends lost 1 base and 4 bases, in that order; junction bases with no gene match: 7.